This T cell receptor (beta chain) was identified in a study of shared clonotypes between healthy human individuals. Background on the study: CD8 memory received one plate per donor, CD8 naive two, CD4 memory three and CD4 naive three. General study findings and limits: For naive CD4 cells, around 5% of clonotypes were shared across a few donors. Despite large depth, sorted-subset datasets appeared incompletely sequenced.

Looked up from germline, CDR1 is SGHDT and CDR2 is YYEEEE. V shed 1 base, J shed 7 bases, and the junction held 10 bases outside the gene matches. This CDR3 comprises 16 residues. Method: immunoSEQ multiplex PCR; TCRdb's copy keeps in-frame clones and lacks some. This sample has more than 2 million clones; 90% to 96% occur once, and the top ten carry 0.1% to 0.15%. Splitting the CD4+ cells yielded a CD45RA+ naive subset and a CD45RA-negative memory subset. As to this clone: Its antigen is not known.

The source of this sequence is a man aged 18 to 29 in good health. The chain links TRBV5-6 to TRBJ2-1; 8 positions agree with TRBD2. The specimen was naive CD4+ T cells sorted from blood. The subset is: CD45RA+ positively selected. The CDR3 DNA is TGTGCCAGCAGCTTGACGGGACTAGGGTCCGCGAATGAGCAGTTCTTC. It translates to CASSLTGLGSANEQFF.